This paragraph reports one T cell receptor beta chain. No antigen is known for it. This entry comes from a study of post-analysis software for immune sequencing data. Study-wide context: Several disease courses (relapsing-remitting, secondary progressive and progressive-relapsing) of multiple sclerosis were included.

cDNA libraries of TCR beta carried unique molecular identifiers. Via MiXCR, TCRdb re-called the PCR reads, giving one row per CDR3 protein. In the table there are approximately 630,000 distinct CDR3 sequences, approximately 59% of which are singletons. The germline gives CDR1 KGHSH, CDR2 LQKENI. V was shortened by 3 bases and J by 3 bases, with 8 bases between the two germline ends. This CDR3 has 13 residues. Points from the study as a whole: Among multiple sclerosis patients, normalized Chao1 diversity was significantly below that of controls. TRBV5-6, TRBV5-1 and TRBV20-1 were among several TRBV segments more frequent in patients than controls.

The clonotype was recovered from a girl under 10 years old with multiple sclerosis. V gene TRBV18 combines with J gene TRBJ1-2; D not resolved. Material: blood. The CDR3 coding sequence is TGTGCCAGCTCACCGGGCGACGACTATGGCTACACCTTC. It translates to CASSPGDDYGYTF.